These 15 T cell receptor beta chains were sequenced from one sample in a study of T-cell memory formation after mild COVID-19. TCRdb used MiXCR to reprocess the 5' RACE reads, holding one entry per CDR3 protein. The sample records a few hundred thousand distinct CDR3 sequences, 24% being singletons. Sequenced input: PBMCs or a T cell subset sorted from them (not recorded which). These receptors came from an adult woman who had mild COVID-19 (a few samples of this study predate the infection). Cell type and time point are not known.

This sequence joins TRBV24-1 and TRBJ2-1; D is unclear. Germline CDR1 reads KGHDR; CDR2 reads SFDVKD. This CDR3 is 16 amino acids long. Trimming removed 4 bases from V and 3 bases from J, with 15 bases in between. In DNA form, the CDR3 reads TGTGCCACCAGTGACCAAACAGTGGGCCGCTACAATGAGCAGTTCTTC. Its protein product is CATSDQTVGRYNEQFF.

This clonotype was seen more than once but under ten times. The chain has TRBV3-1 and TRBJ1-1; 10 nucleotides line up with TRBD1. The trim removed 4 bases at V and 0 bases at J, leaving 8 bases unmatched. CDR1 is LGHDT and CDR2 is YNNKEL in the germline V gene (reference sequence). The CDR3 contains 17 residues. CDR3: CASSPRQGARMNTEAFF. CDR3 bases: TGTGCCAGCAGCCCACGACAGGGGGCACGCATGAACACTGAAGCTTTCTTT. Complete variable domain (other parts from reference TRBV3-1 and TRBJ1-1): DTAVSQTPKYLVTQMGNDKSIKCEQNLGHDTMYWYKQDSKKFLKIMFSYNNKELIINETVPNRFSPKSPDKAHLNLHINSLELGDSAVYFCASSPRQGARMNTEAFFGQGTRLTVV.

The chain combines TRBV15 with TRBJ1-2; D gene ambiguous. The CDR3 sequence is 15 residues long. Germline-derived CDR1 and CDR2 are LNHNV and YYDKDF (reference sequence). V was shortened by 1 base and J by 0 bases, with 9 bases between the two germline ends. CDR3: CATSRGKVANYGYTF. CDR3 nucleotides: TGTGCCACCAGCAGAGGCAAGGTTGCTAACTATGGCTACACCTTC.

The rearrangement joins TRBV7-2 to TRBJ2-2; 10 bases map to TRBD1. Germline values: CDR1 SGHTA, CDR2 FQGNSA. Trimming at V came to 1 base and at J to 8 bases, leaving 4 bases not matched to a gene. CDR3 size: 15 residues. The CDR3 region is CASSLGTGGAGELFF. CDR3 nucleotides: TGTGCCAGCAGCTTAGGGACAGGGGGGGCAGGGGAGCTGTTTTTT.

CDR3 in DNA: TGTGCCAGCAGCTCATTAGCGCCCTACAATGAGCAGTTCTTC. This encodes CASSSLAPYNEQFF. V gene TRBV7-3 combines with J gene TRBJ2-1; possible D gene TRBD2, 5 bases. The CDR3 extends over 14 amino acids. The V end lost 4 bases, the J end lost 2 bases, and 9 bases lay between the germline ends. The germline gives CDR1 SGHTA, CDR2 FQGTGA.

This clonotype has ten or more counts. The CDR3 loop reads CASSSGGSNYGYTF. CDR3 bases: TGTGCCAGCAGCTCAGGCGGTTCTAACTATGGCTACACCTTC. The V and J genes are TRBV5-5 and TRBJ1-2; D is uncertain. Germline-derived CDR1 and CDR2 are SGHKS and YYEKEE (reference sequence). Trimming took off 3 bases at V and 0 bases at J, with 9 bases between the two ends. The CDR3 has 14 amino acids.

A word on this clonotype: One junction end does not reproduce the germline sequence, and a read error may be involved. V is TRBV12-3 or TRBV12-4 and J is TRBJ2-1; TRBD2 is a possible D gene (6 bases). This CDR3 has 13 amino acids. The CDR3 here is CASSQRLEAPLLF. The CDR3 coding sequence is TGTGCCAGCAGTCAACGACTAGAGGCCCCTCTTTTGTTC.

The sample holds a few counts of this clonotype. The genes are TRBV5-1 and TRBJ2-7; 9 nucleotides line up with TRBD1. This CDR3 has 16 amino acids. Looked up from germline, CDR1 is SGHRS and CDR2 is YFSETQ. Trimming removed 0 bases from V and 5 bases from J; junction bases left unmatched: 9. CDR3 nucleotide sequence: TGCGCCAGCAGCTTGGCCGGGACAGGGTTTATCAACGAGCAGTACTTC. Translating gives CASSLAGTGFINEQYF. The whole variable domain, remainder taken from reference TRBV5-1 and TRBJ2-7, is KAGVTQTPRYLIKTRGQQVTLSCSPISGHRSVSWYQQTPGQGLQFLFEYFSETQRNKGNFPGRFSGRQFSNSRSEMNVSTLELGDSALYLCASSLAGTGFINEQYFGPGTRLTVT.

The genes are TRBV7-9 and TRBJ1-2; D is undetermined. Trimming shortened V by 9 bases and J by 8 bases, and 25 bases separated the two germline ends. The CDR3 totals 15 residues. The V gene's germline CDR1 is SEHNR and CDR2 FQNEAQ (reference sequence). The CDR3 loop is CASIHEETAPQGYTF. The CDR3, as DNA: TGTGCCAGTATCCATGAGGAAACAGCCCCCCAAGGCTACACCTTC.

The chain uses TRBV20-1 and TRBJ2-7, with TRBD2 as a possible D gene (5 bases). CDR1 is DFQATT and CDR2 is SNEGSKA in the germline V gene (reference sequence). This CDR3 is built from 11 residues. The V and J ends lost 7 bases and 4 bases respectively, with 11 bases between them. CDR3 amino acids: CSVGTGYEQYF. The CDR3 DNA is TGCAGTGTCGGAACGGGGTACGAGCAGTACTTC.

The V gene is TRBV5-1, the J gene TRBJ2-2; either TRBD1 or TRBD2 may fit D (5 bases each). The CDR3 is 16 amino acids. CDR1 is SGHRS, CDR2 YFSETQ, per germline. V was pared by 3 bases and J by 2 bases, with 14 bases between. The CDR3 here is CASSSSGRPNTGELFF. The CDR3 coding sequence is TGCGCCAGCAGCTCCTCGGGACGGCCCAACACCGGGGAGCTGTTTTTT.

The chain recombines TRBV5-1 with TRBJ1-2; D call uncertain. CDR1 is SGHRS, CDR2 YFSETQ, per germline. CDR3 length: 13 residues. With 2 bases removed from V and 4 bases from J, the gap between germline ends came to 9 bases. CDR3 protein: CASSFEGGYGYTF. The CDR3 nucleotides are TGCGCCAGCAGCTTTGAGGGTGGCTATGGCTACACCTTC.

This clonotype was seen a handful of times. This CDR3 reads CASRYSGTSGGIQETQYF. Here the CDR3 DNA reads TGTGCCAGCAGATATTCCGGGACTAGCGGGGGGATCCAAGAGACCCAGTACTTC. The chain links TRBV7-9 to TRBJ2-5, with TRBD2 identical over 15 bases. The V gene's germline CDR1 is SEHNR and CDR2 FQNEAQ (reference sequence). The CDR3 is 18 amino acids. V was pared by 6 bases and J by 1 base, with 9 bases of the junction left unmatched.

This clonotype was found a few times. The chain is built from TRBV9 and TRBJ2-1; tentatively, D is TRBD1 or TRBD2 (5 bases each). V was clipped by 4 bases and J by 8 bases, with 16 bases between them. The CDR3 extends over 14 amino acids. Germline CDR1 is SGDLS and CDR2 is YYNGEE. The CDR3 sequence: CASSPGDPGDEQFF. The CDR3 nucleotides read TGTGCCAGCAGCCCCGGGGACCCCGGCGATGAGCAGTTCTTC.

This clonotype showed up just a few times. The chain links TRBV5-5 to TRBJ2-1, with 8 bases fitting TRBD1. This CDR3 has 13 residues. Per the germline V gene, CDR1 is SGHKS and CDR2 is YYEKEE (reference sequence). V was clipped by 0 bases and J by 9 bases; unmatched bases: 2. Here the CDR3 reads CASSLATGVEQFF. In DNA form, the CDR3 reads TGTGCCAGCAGCTTGGCGACAGGGGTTGAGCAGTTCTTC.